This is a list of T cell receptor beta chains from one sample in a study of blood T cells in healthy people across ages. Each CDR3 protein gets one entry after TCRdb re-called the 5' RACE reads with MiXCR. The table has approximately 1,700,000 distinct CDR3 sequences, around 42% seen once. Material for sequencing was blood. The receptors derive from a human donor in good health. Each CDR3 is given with its conserved first and last residue. Each record gives: J gene, D gene, V gene, clone size, CDR3 DNA, CDR3 protein. A D gene is named only where the DNA matches it firmly. Size values are once, few and many counts, or a class for expanded clones, and some rows have none.

j_gene: TRBJ1-1
d_gene: -
v_gene: TRBV5-6
abundance: -
CDR3nt: TGTGCCAGCAGCTTTCAGGGTTCCTGGACTGAAGCTTTCTTT
CDR3aa: CASSFQGSWTEAFF

j_gene: TRBJ2-4
d_gene: -
v_gene: TRBV12-3/TRBV12-4
abundance: -
CDR3nt: TGTGCCAGCAGTTTTTGGGGCGCCGAGGCCAAAAACATTCAGTACTTC
CDR3aa: CASSFWGAEAKNIQYF

j_gene: TRBJ1-1
d_gene: -
v_gene: TRBV7-2
abundance: few
CDR3nt: TGTGCCAGCAGCTTAGTGGGGAGCGCCACTGAAGCTTTCTTT
CDR3aa: CASSLVGSATEAFF

j_gene: TRBJ2-1
d_gene: -
v_gene: TRBV5-1
abundance: -
CDR3nt: TGCGCCAGCAGCTCGTCCGATATATCCTGCGATGAGCAGTTCTTC
CDR3aa: CASSSSDISCDEQFF

j_gene: TRBJ1-1
d_gene: -
v_gene: TRBV4-3
abundance: few
CDR3nt: TGCGCCAGCAGCCAAGACGCCAGGAACACTGAAGCTTTCTTT
CDR3aa: CASSQDARNTEAFF

j_gene: TRBJ2-5
d_gene: -
v_gene: TRBV5-1
abundance: -
CDR3nt: TGCGCCAGCAGTCCCCCGGGAGCTCAGGAGGCGACCCAGTACTTC
CDR3aa: CASSPPGAQEATQYF

j_gene: TRBJ2-1
d_gene: TRBD1
v_gene: TRBV5-1
abundance: -
CDR3nt: TGCGCCAGCAGCTTTCCGGGACAGGGGGCTGGTGAGCAGGTCTTC
CDR3aa: CASSFPGQGAGEQVF

j_gene: TRBJ2-5
d_gene: TRBD2
v_gene: TRBV4-1
abundance: -
CDR3nt: TGCGCCAGCAGCCAAGATCCCAGCGGGGGGTTAGATGAGACCCAGTACTTC
CDR3aa: CASSQDPSGGLDETQYF

j_gene: TRBJ2-2
d_gene: -
v_gene: TRBV5-1
abundance: -
CDR3nt: TGCGCCAGCAGCACCGGACAAAGCGGCACCGGGGAGCGGTTTTTT
CDR3aa: CASSTGQSGTGERFF

j_gene: TRBJ1-2
d_gene: -
v_gene: TRBV5-1
abundance: few
CDR3nt: TGCGCCAGCAGCTTGGACAAACAGAGAAACTATGGCTACACCTTC
CDR3aa: CASSLDKQRNYGYTF

j_gene: TRBJ1-2
d_gene: -
v_gene: TRBV7-2
abundance: -
CDR3nt: TGTGCCAGCAGCTTATCTGGCAGAGGGACCCGCTTTCATGGCTACACCTTC
CDR3aa: CASSLSGRGTRFHGYTF

j_gene: TRBJ2-7
d_gene: -
v_gene: TRBV5-5
abundance: few
CDR3nt: TGTGCCAGCAGCTTCTTGTGGTACGAGCAGTACTTC
CDR3aa: CASSFLWYEQYF

j_gene: TRBJ2-3
d_gene: TRBD1
v_gene: TRBV7-9
abundance: few
CDR3nt: TGTGCCAGCAGACGAACCTCAGGGGGAGGCACAGATACGCAGTATTTT
CDR3aa: CASRRTSGGGTDTQYF

j_gene: TRBJ1-5
d_gene: TRBD1
v_gene: TRBV2
abundance: -
CDR3nt: TGTGCCAGCCTGGACAGGGATCGAATCAGCAATCAGCCCCAGCATTTT
CDR3aa: CASLDRDRISNQPQHF

j_gene: TRBJ1-2
d_gene: TRBD1
v_gene: TRBV27
abundance: -
CDR3nt: TGTGCCAGCAGTTTCCCAGGGGGCAGTGGCTACACCTTC
CDR3aa: CASSFPGGSGYTF

j_gene: TRBJ2-1
d_gene: TRBD1
v_gene: TRBV20-1
abundance: many
CDR3nt: TGCAGTGCTGGGGGACAGGATCCTGGCTCCTACAATGAGCAGTTCTTC
CDR3aa: CSAGGQDPGSYNEQFF

j_gene: TRBJ2-5
d_gene: TRBD2
v_gene: TRBV20-1
abundance: few
CDR3nt: TGCAGTGCCCGGGTAGCGGGGGACCCGGGGACCCAGTACTTC
CDR3aa: CSARVAGDPGTQYF

j_gene: TRBJ1-1
d_gene: TRBD1
v_gene: TRBV4-2
abundance: -
CDR3nt: TGTGCCAGCAGCCTCACCGGGACAGGGAAAGCTTTCTTT
CDR3aa: CASSLTGTGKAFF

j_gene: TRBJ1-2
d_gene: -
v_gene: TRBV7-9
abundance: -
CDR3nt: TGTGCCAGCAGCCAAGCCCAAACTTGGTATGGCTACACCTTC
CDR3aa: CASSQAQTWYGYTF

j_gene: TRBJ1-1
d_gene: -
v_gene: TRBV24-1
abundance: -
CDR3nt: TGTGCCACCAGCAGAAGTGAAGCTTTCTTT
CDR3aa: CATSRSEAFF